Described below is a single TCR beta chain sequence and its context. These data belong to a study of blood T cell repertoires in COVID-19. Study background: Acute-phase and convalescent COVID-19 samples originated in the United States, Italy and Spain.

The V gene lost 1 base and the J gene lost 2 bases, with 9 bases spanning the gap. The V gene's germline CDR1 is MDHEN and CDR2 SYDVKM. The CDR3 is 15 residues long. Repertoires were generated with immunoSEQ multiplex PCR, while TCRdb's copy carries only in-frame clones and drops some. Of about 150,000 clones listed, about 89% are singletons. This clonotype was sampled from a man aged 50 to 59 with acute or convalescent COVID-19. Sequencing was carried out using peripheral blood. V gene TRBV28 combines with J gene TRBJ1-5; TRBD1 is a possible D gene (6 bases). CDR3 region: CASSLSQGGNQPQHF. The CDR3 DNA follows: TGTGCCAGCAGTTTATCACAGGGTGGCAATCAGCCCCAGCATTTT.